This T cell receptor beta chain was obtained from a study of memory B cells and T cells in multiple sclerosis. Separate sequencing covered autoproliferating (CFSE-dim) and non-proliferating (CFSE-high) T cells from stimulus-free culture. Cultures began with about 50 million CFSE-labeled PBMCs, unstimulated for roughly 7 days, with replicate wells pooled. Without exogenous stimuli, 0.4 to 0.6 uM CFSE-labeled PBMCs were cultured serum-free. A few counts support this clone. Its antigen remains unknown. Germline V gene lookup returns CDR1 MNHEY and CDR2 SMNVEV (reference sequence). V lost 2 bases and J lost 5; bases outside the gene matches: 4. This CDR3 is built from 15 residues. Study-wide results and caveats: Compartments had unequal clone-set sizes, affecting shared clonotype counts.

Assay used: immunoSEQ multiplex PCR; TCRdb lists only in-frame clones, some missing. The sample includes approximately 30,000 clones, about 84% seen only once; the top ten take roughly 2.6%. V and J are TRBV27 and TRBJ1-4, with 8 bases aligning to TRBD1. The sequence was collected from a human donor with multiple sclerosis. The sequenced sample was PBMCs from blood kept in culture. CDR3 sequence: CASSLVGTGNEKLFF. The CDR3 bases are TGTGCCAGCAGTTTAGTGGGGACAGGCAATGAAAAACTGTTTTTT.